The text below deals with one T cell receptor (beta chain). Its specificity is not known. The data were obtained in a study of OX40 agonist ivuxolimab in advanced cancers. Whole-study findings and limits: Normalized expansion of T-cell clones was also low for some nonresponders.

Produced via immunoSEQ multiplex PCR; TCRdb's table is partial and in-frame only. The repertoire consists of about 43,000 clones, with more than 85% occurring once and the leading ten covering approximately 11%. Individuals having autoimmune disease history or systemic immunosuppression were not enrolled. CDR1 and CDR2 (germline): SGDLS, YYNGEE. CDR3 length equals 16 residues. V dropped 3 bases and J dropped 0; count of bases not matched to a gene: 4. The TCR was taken from an adult with an advanced solid tumor such as melanoma, head and neck, liver or kidney cancer. The specimen comprised CD4+ or CD8+ T cells sorted from blood, sampled in a trial of the OX40 agonist ivuxolimab. The rearrangement uses TRBV9 and TRBJ1-4, with 8 bases aligning to TRBD1. Here the CDR3 reads CASSEDRDATNEKLFF. The CDR3 coding sequence is TGTGCCAGCAGCGAGGACAGGGACGCAACTAATGAAAAACTGTTTTTT.